This is a list of T cell receptor beta chains from one sample in a study of siplizumab effects on memory and regulatory T cells. This table comes from immunoSEQ multiplex PCR, and its TCRdb copy is limited to in-frame clones, with some not included. The table includes around 97,000 clones, about 93% detected once. The sequenced sample consisted of non-Treg CD4+ T cells sorted from blood. The receptors stem from a human donor in good health. CDR3s include the opening cysteine and the closing phenylalanine or tryptophan.

len	v_gene	j_gene	CDR3aa
19	TRBV7-9	TRBJ2-6	CASSSFGTGGGSGANVLTF
16	TRBV7-9	TRBJ1-1	CASSLPQQGLNTEAFF
15	TRBV14	TRBJ2-3	CASSQGSGRQDTQYF
15	TRBV5-1	TRBJ2-4	CASSLAGDPKNIQYF
15	TRBV28	TRBJ1-4	CASSPGGQVNEKLFF
15	TRBV4-1	TRBJ2-5	CASSQAGTGKETQYF
15	TRBV6-6	TRBJ2-1	CASSYYSGGGNEQFF
14	TRBV11-3	TRBJ2-3	CASSFSGSTDTQYF
14	TRBV6-5	TRBJ2-6	CASSYSGVANVLTF
11	TRBV29-1	TRBJ2-7	CSVRTAYEQYF
14	TRBV6-5	TRBJ2-2	CASTRGSDTGELFF
14	TRBV28	TRBJ1-6	CASSWGQGSSPLHF
15	TRBV5-4	TRBJ1-1	CASRKTGTGRTEAFF
16	TRBV2	TRBJ1-6	CASSVGQGAGNSPLHF
14	TRBV28	TRBJ1-2	CASSRVGVNYGYTF
13	TRBV5-1	TRBJ2-5	CASSLWPKETQYF
17	TRBV5-4	TRBJ2-1	CASSLATGARSYNEQFF
16	TRBV29-1	TRBJ2-7	CSVEPGLAGGPGEQYF
12	TRBV6-6	TRBJ2-3	CASSPRVDTQYF
13	TRBV11-2	TRBJ1-3	CASRGALKDTIYF
14	TRBV5-3	TRBJ1-1	CARSGYGGQDGAFF
13	TRBV10-3	TRBJ2-3	CAISETPGYTQYF
17	TRBV9	TRBJ2-1	CASSVGQRGKRGNEQFF
13	TRBV7-2	TRBJ2-3	CASSLMWGDTQYF
15	TRBV15	TRBJ1-5	CATSVTLYSNQPQHF
11	TRBV5-8	TRBJ2-2	CASSFAGELFF
16	TRBV2	TRBJ2-3	CASIAASAISTDTQYF
11	TRBV6-1	TRBJ1-2	CASRFSYGYTF
14	TRBV6-5	TRBJ2-5	CASKLSGSQETQYF
15	TRBV4-1	TRBJ2-7	CASSHPDRGPYEQYF
15	TRBV18	TRBJ2-1	CASSHDSGGYNEQFF
14	TRBV6-1	TRBJ2-7	CASSESGLAGPRGF
14	TRBV14	TRBJ2-7	CASSHVRATYEQYF
14	TRBV6-1	TRBJ2-2	CAGRLAGTTGELFF
11	TRBV2	TRBJ1-4	CASRTSGRLFF
14	TRBV6-6	TRBJ1-1	CASSRQGKGTEAFF
15	TRBV10-3	TRBJ1-5	CAISEYQGEDQPQHF
14	TRBV11-2	TRBJ1-1	CASSPHRGFTEAFF
13	TRBV30	TRBJ1-2	CAWRGQEVSGYTF
15	TRBV30	TRBJ2-1	CAWSVLAGGIHEQFF
15	TRBV5-4	TRBJ2-2	CASSWADRNTGELFF
18	TRBV6-1	TRBJ2-4	CASSESFRTSLAKNIQYF
16	TRBV7-8	TRBJ2-7	CASSSQRGSYSYEQYF
14	TRBV7-3	TRBJ2-1	CASSSTTANNEQFF
14	TRBV28	TRBJ2-3	CASRYSASTDTQYF
17	TRBV7-9	TRBJ2-1	CASSLRGGPGSYNEQFF
16	TRBV19	TRBJ2-1	CASSARTSGRANEQFF
13	TRBV12-5	TRBJ2-3	CASGSRTEDEQYF
18	TRBV7-9	TRBJ1-5	CASSQDGRGGVSNQPQHF
14	TRBV9	TRBJ1-2	CASSAQGEFHGYTF
16	TRBV28	TRBJ1-3	CASSPPVAVSGNTIYF
13	TRBV18	TRBJ2-5	CASSPDRAETQYF
14	TRBV7-9	TRBJ2-1	CASSLYGRDNEQFF
12	TRBV19	TRBJ1-1	CASSNRGTEAFF
11	TRBV29-1	TRBJ2-5	CSLGAAETQYF
15	TRBV2	TRBJ2-1	CASIRGRSGYNEQFF
16	TRBV28	TRBJ2-3	CASSVGTRVGPDTQYF
12	TRBV5-1	TRBJ2-5	CASSLAFETQYF
14	TRBV28	TRBJ1-2	CASSPGQINYGYTF
15	TRBV11-2	TRBJ2-1	CASTARRGSYNEQFF